Each of the 4 T cell receptor beta chains below was sequenced from the same sample in a study of spatial heterogeneity in lung cancer (dated by TCRdb to the late 2010s). What this sample's time point label stands for: blood at routine non-recurrence follow-up after resection. Library generation was performed with 5' RACE. The sample was run on a NextSeq 500. The public reads were quality trimmed at Q25 with fastp and then assembled into clones with MiXCR by TCRdb, keeping productive beta chains. Rows are unified per CDR3 protein, each entry keeping the most common DNA and genes. For this sample the table gives about 33,000 distinct CDR3 sequences, of which about 10% were detected only once. Less than 35% of the sample is in the top ten clones. This sample comprised PBMCs, obtained at follow-up. The receptors derive from a female donor with early-stage non-small cell lung cancer.

This clonotype was seen only a few times. The CDR3 nucleotides are TGCGCCAGCAGCTTATCTAGCGGGGGCTACGAGCAGTACTTC. Translation gives CASSLSSGGYEQYF. V gene TRBV5-1 combines with J gene TRBJ2-7; TRBD2 matches at 10 bases. Germline-derived CDR1 and CDR2 are SGHRS and YFSETQ. Germline trimming cut 2 bases from V and 3 bases from J; bases unmatched to any gene: 2. This CDR3 comprises 14 residues.

The chain is built from TRBV6-2 or TRBV6-3 and TRBJ2-7; D possibly uses TRBD1 or TRBD2 (6 bases each). V was clipped by 5 bases and J by 3 bases, with 23 bases between them. Looked up from germline, CDR1 is MNHEY and CDR2 is SVGEGT. The CDR3 spans 17 residues. CDR3 sequence (DNA): TGTGCCAGCAGTCAACAATTTGGGGGGACACTAGTCTACGAGCAGTACTTC. Translation gives CASSQQFGGTLVYEQYF.

This clonotype was seen repeatedly, ten times or more. V is TRBV19 and J is TRBJ1-2; D is unclear. V gave up 6 bases and J gave up 2 bases, with 16 bases separating them. The length of the CDR3 is 15 residues. Germline-derived CDR1 and CDR2 are LNHDA and SQIVND (reference sequence). CDR3 residues: CASSIYADRNYGYTF. Here the CDR3 DNA reads TGTGCCAGTAGCATCTACGCGGACCGAAACTATGGCTACACCTTC.

This clonotype has more than one count but fewer than ten. This chain joins TRBV3-1 and TRBJ1-3, with D unresolved. The germline V and J ends were trimmed by 1 base and 2 bases, with 6 bases remaining between them. Germline lookup yields CDR1 LGHDT and CDR2 YNNKEL (reference sequence). The CDR3 runs 14 residues. The CDR3 loop is CASSQGTAGNTIYF. CDR3 nucleotides: TGTGCCAGCAGCCAAGGAACAGCTGGAAACACCATATATTTT.